This section outlines one TCR beta chain sequence together with its context. Trimming pared 10 bases from V and 0 bases from J, leaving 12 bases between. Germline CDR1 and CDR2: SGHVS and FQNEAQ. The CDR3 totals 14 residues. This entry is derived from a study of CD8 T cells in Susac syndrome. RNA totalling roughly 0.45 to 1 ug underwent reverse transcription with random hexamers. TCRdb re-derived calls from the immunoSEQ multiplex PCR reads in MiXCR, one entry per CDR3 protein. The top ten clones hold 0.25% to 0.4% of a sample with 95,000 or so distinct CDR3 sequences, approximately 92% of them seen once. Sequencing of TCR beta was carried out in blood CD8+ and CD4+ T cells.

The sequence was obtained from a human donor in good health. V gene TRBV7-8 combines with J gene TRBJ2-2, with D perhaps matching TRBD1 (6 bases). Sequenced sample: CD8+ T cells from PBMCs. CDR3 nucleotide sequence: TGTGCCACCCGGGACATAACGAACACCGGGGAGCTGTTTTTT. Its translation: CATRDITNTGELFF. The variable domain in full, completed from reference TRBV7-8 and TRBJ2-2, reads GAGVSQSPRYKVAKRGQDVALRCDPISGHVSLFWYQQALGQGPEFLTYFQNEAQLDKSGLPSDRFFAERPEGSVSTLKIQRTQQEDSAVYLCATRDITNTGELFFGEGSRLTVL.